This entry concerns a single TCR beta chain. The target antigen is unknown. V was trimmed by 0 bases and J by 2 bases, leaving 8 bases between them. Germline assignment: CDR1 MNHNY and CDR2 SVGAGI (reference sequence). The CDR3 runs to 14 residues. The source of the sample is a study of cytomegalovirus exposure and HLA in healthy donors. The study, taken as a whole, reports: Diagnosis of cytomegalovirus status made by the classifier reportedly showed high specificity and sensitivity.

Separate from the approximately 670-subject first cohort, the roughly 120-subject validation cohort was the one that the donors belonged to. TCRdb's table, derived via immunoSEQ multiplex PCR, lists solely in-frame clones and lacks some. The sample shows almost 75,000 clones, over 80% of them seen only once. The chain employs TRBV6-6 and TRBJ2-7, with a possible D match to TRBD1 (6 bases). This receptor was identified in a man under 40 in good health and CMV-seronegative. Sample: PBMCs. CDR3 sequence reads: CASSYSQGTYEQYF. CDR3 DNA: TGTGCCAGCAGTTACTCACAGGGTACCTACGAGCAGTACTTC.